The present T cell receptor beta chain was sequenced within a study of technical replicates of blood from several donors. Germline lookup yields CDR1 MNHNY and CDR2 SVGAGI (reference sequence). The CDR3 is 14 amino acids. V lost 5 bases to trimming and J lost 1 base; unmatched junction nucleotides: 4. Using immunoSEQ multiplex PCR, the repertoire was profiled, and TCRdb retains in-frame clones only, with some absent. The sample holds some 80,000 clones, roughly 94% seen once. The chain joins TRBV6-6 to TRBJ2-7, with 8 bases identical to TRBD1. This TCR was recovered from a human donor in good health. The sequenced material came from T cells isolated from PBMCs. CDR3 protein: CASSETGVSYEQYF. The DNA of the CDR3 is TGTGCCAGCAGTGAGACAGGGGTGTCCTACGAGCAGTACTTC.